Listed below are T cell receptor beta chains from one sample, sequenced in a study of tissue T cells after allogeneic stem cell transplantation. The table came from immunoSEQ multiplex PCR; TCRdb's copy has only in-frame clones and leaves some out. The repertoire holds tens of thousands of clones, 80% to 95% seen once, with about 4% in the top ten. The sequencing used blood, collected before transplantation. The receptors come from a woman aged 35 to 70 who later had graft-versus-host disease after an allogeneic stem cell transplant. Both conserved end residues are part of each CDR3. Rows may omit the clone size; those that give it use once, few, many or a size class.

j_gene: TRBJ1-1; v_gene: TRBV7-9; abundance: NA; CDR3aa: CASSLALAMNTEAFF
j_gene: TRBJ2-7; v_gene: TRBV5-5; abundance: large; CDR3aa: CASSLDGGNYEQYF
j_gene: TRBJ1-3; v_gene: TRBV28; abundance: NA; CDR3aa: CASSSEGVNTIYF
j_gene: TRBJ1-2; v_gene: TRBV25-1; abundance: few; CDR3aa: CASKKAGRAYGYTF
j_gene: TRBJ2-7; v_gene: TRBV7-2; abundance: NA; CDR3aa: CASSLEGTGNYEQYF
j_gene: TRBJ2-7; v_gene: TRBV6-5; abundance: once; CDR3aa: CASSHPAGYEQYF
j_gene: TRBJ2-5; v_gene: TRBV4-1; abundance: NA; CDR3aa: CASSQDLETQYF
j_gene: TRBJ2-2; v_gene: TRBV10-3; abundance: NA; CDR3aa: CAIRTDNTGELFF
j_gene: TRBJ2-1; v_gene: TRBV9; abundance: NA; CDR3aa: CASSVEGQGWGEQFF
j_gene: TRBJ2-7; v_gene: TRBV4-3; abundance: once; CDR3aa: CASSQDLRTASSYEQYF
j_gene: TRBJ1-1; v_gene: TRBV5-6; abundance: NA; CDR3aa: CASSYSGQNTEAFF
j_gene: TRBJ2-1; v_gene: TRBV3-1/TRBV3-2; abundance: NA; CDR3aa: CASSQGTSGRALPYNEQFF
j_gene: TRBJ1-3; v_gene: TRBV19; abundance: NA; CDR3aa: CASKNRDSSGNTIYF
j_gene: TRBJ2-1; v_gene: TRBV13; abundance: NA; CDR3aa: CASSFGGRASNEQFF
j_gene: TRBJ2-7; v_gene: TRBV7-2; abundance: NA; CDR3aa: CASSLGRDYEQYF
j_gene: TRBJ2-2; v_gene: TRBV25-1; abundance: NA; CDR3aa: CASSDFGGRNTGELFF
j_gene: TRBJ1-5; v_gene: TRBV24-1; abundance: NA; CDR3aa: CATSAVAGQPQHF
j_gene: TRBJ1-1; v_gene: TRBV7-3; abundance: NA; CDR3aa: CASSPGTAGSEAFF
j_gene: TRBJ1-2; v_gene: TRBV5-1; abundance: once; CDR3aa: CASSPFGYTF
j_gene: TRBJ2-7; v_gene: TRBV27; abundance: NA; CDR3aa: CASSLSIGIYEQYF
j_gene: TRBJ2-5; v_gene: TRBV3-1/TRBV3-2; abundance: NA; CDR3aa: CASSQVAGGRETQYF
j_gene: TRBJ1-4; v_gene: TRBV7-2; abundance: NA; CDR3aa: CASSLVGDRGEKLFF
j_gene: TRBJ1-4; v_gene: TRBV7-6; abundance: NA; CDR3aa: CASSLRPPPSTNEKLFF
j_gene: TRBJ1-3; v_gene: TRBV21-1; abundance: NA; CDR3aa: CASSKASGNRNTIYF
j_gene: TRBJ2-2; v_gene: TRBV5-1; abundance: NA; CDR3aa: CASSLLTGVDTGELFF
j_gene: TRBJ1-2; v_gene: TRBV12-3/TRBV12-4; abundance: NA; CDR3aa: CASRPGSYGYTF
j_gene: TRBJ2-5; v_gene: TRBV5-5; abundance: NA; CDR3aa: CASSLASESVQETQYF
j_gene: TRBJ1-5; v_gene: TRBV2; abundance: NA; CDR3aa: CASSSPPGEAYSNQPQHF
j_gene: TRBJ2-3; v_gene: TRBV14; abundance: NA; CDR3aa: CASSQGLAGVRNTQYF
j_gene: TRBJ2-3; v_gene: TRBV4-2; abundance: NA; CDR3aa: CASSQGLAGEFDTQYF
j_gene: TRBJ1-2; v_gene: TRBV27; abundance: NA; CDR3aa: CASTPMAPYGYTF
j_gene: TRBJ2-2; v_gene: TRBV13; abundance: once; CDR3aa: CASSLGSLTTGELFF
j_gene: TRBJ2-7; v_gene: TRBV6-1; abundance: NA; CDR3aa: CASSEGPGVTYEQYF
j_gene: TRBJ2-7; v_gene: TRBV20-1; abundance: NA; CDR3aa: CSASPANSYEQYF
j_gene: TRBJ1-6; v_gene: TRBV12-5; abundance: NA; CDR3aa: CASGHWSSYNSPLHF
j_gene: TRBJ2-7; v_gene: TRBV9; abundance: NA; CDR3aa: CASSVAASPNEQYF
j_gene: TRBJ2-7; v_gene: TRBV27; abundance: NA; CDR3aa: CASSLGTSGIYEQYF
j_gene: TRBJ2-7; v_gene: TRBV7-9; abundance: NA; CDR3aa: CASSLGGGNYEQYF
j_gene: TRBJ2-7; v_gene: TRBV6-5; abundance: NA; CDR3aa: CASSYSRTGPEQYF
j_gene: TRBJ2-1; v_gene: TRBV24-1; abundance: NA; CDR3aa: CASGRTDNEQFF
j_gene: TRBJ2-7; v_gene: TRBV18; abundance: NA; CDR3aa: CASSPGNAHEQYF
j_gene: TRBJ2-1; v_gene: TRBV11-2; abundance: once; CDR3aa: CASSPNRVLWNEQFF
j_gene: TRBJ1-5; v_gene: TRBV21-1; abundance: NA; CDR3aa: CASSKVDILPPYSNQPQHF
j_gene: TRBJ2-3; v_gene: TRBV9; abundance: NA; CDR3aa: CASSPRAGAGTDTQYF
j_gene: TRBJ1-5; v_gene: TRBV4-1; abundance: NA; CDR3aa: CASSQESGTRPQHF
j_gene: TRBJ2-2; v_gene: TRBV24-1; abundance: NA; CDR3aa: CATSDRATGELFF
j_gene: TRBJ1-1; v_gene: TRBV7-2; abundance: NA; CDR3aa: CASSLGTDNTEAFF
j_gene: TRBJ1-3; v_gene: TRBV5-6; abundance: NA; CDR3aa: CASSWRRGTGTGNTIYF
j_gene: TRBJ2-1; v_gene: TRBV4-1; abundance: NA; CDR3aa: CASRYQVSAYNEQFF
j_gene: TRBJ1-6; v_gene: TRBV19; abundance: NA; CDR3aa: CASSSYNSPLHF
j_gene: TRBJ2-5; v_gene: TRBV27; abundance: NA; CDR3aa: CASSSLAGDFLETQYF
j_gene: TRBJ2-7; v_gene: TRBV4-2; abundance: NA; CDR3aa: CASSPDGESYEQYF
j_gene: TRBJ1-2; v_gene: TRBV19; abundance: NA; CDR3aa: CASIGRTLPGYTF
j_gene: TRBJ2-7; v_gene: TRBV20-1; abundance: NA; CDR3aa: CSASQEHEQYF
j_gene: TRBJ1-1; v_gene: TRBV7-9; abundance: NA; CDR3aa: CASSLLEIPGAFF